Each of the 9 T cell receptor beta chains below was sequenced from the same sample in a study of cytomegalovirus exposure and HLA in healthy donors. The PCR employed 60 Vbeta primers together with 13 Jbeta primers. Here immunoSEQ multiplex PCR was the method, and the copy in TCRdb shows in-frame clones only, minus some. Among roughly 260,000 clones listed, 80% to 90% were seen once. Sequencing used PBMCs. Receptors were obtained from a woman in her forties in good health and CMV-seropositive.

The chain employs TRBV28 and TRBJ2-7; D gene ambiguous. Per the germline V gene, CDR1 is MDHEN and CDR2 is SYDVKM. There are 15 residues in the CDR3. The V end was cut by 0 bases, the J end by 4 bases, with 13 bases between. The CDR3 nucleotides are TGTGCCAGCAGTTTATGGGGCCTGGGCCAATACGAGCAGTACTTC. Translating gives CASSLWGLGQYEQYF.

The rearrangement links TRBV28 to TRBJ2-1; 9 bases align to TRBD1. The CDR3 is 15 amino acids. Germline lookup yields CDR1 MDHEN and CDR2 SYDVKM. V was clipped by 4 bases and J by 7 bases; unmatched bases: 8. CDR3 DNA: TGTGCCAGCAGTTCGGCCGGGACAGGGCCAAATGAGCAGTTCTTC. Its translation: CASSSAGTGPNEQFF.

The V call is TRBV4-1, the J call TRBJ2-1, with D possibly being TRBD1 (6 bases). The CDR3 extends over 14 amino acids. Germline-derived CDR1 and CDR2 are MGHRA and YSYEKL. V was trimmed by 2 bases and J by 5 bases, leaving 10 bases between them. CDR3 sequence reads: CASSQWDTDNEQFF. The CDR3 region has the DNA TGCGCCAGCAGCCAATGGGACACTGACAATGAGCAGTTCTTC.

V usage is TRBV7-2 and J usage is TRBJ2-7, with D maybe TRBD2 (6 bases). There are 14 residues in the CDR3. V was shortened by 4 bases and J by 7 bases, with 17 bases between the two germline ends. Germline loops: CDR1 SGHTA, CDR2 FQGNSA. CDR3 DNA sequence: TGTGCCAGCAGCTCCCGGGGCCTGACTAGGGAGCAGTACTTC. Protein sequence: CASSSRGLTREQYF.

The J gene is TRBJ1-2, the V gene TRBV10-3, with TRBD1 matching 9 bases. This CDR3 is 14 amino acids long. The germline gives CDR1 ENHRY, CDR2 SYGVKD. V lost 6 bases to trimming and J lost 8 bases; unmatched junction nucleotides: 10. Here the CDR3 DNA reads TGTGCCATCAGCGGGACAGGGAGGGGTGACGGCTACACCTTC. It encodes CAISGTGRGDGYTF.

The chain links TRBV28 to TRBJ2-3, with D perhaps matching TRBD2 (6 bases). The CDR3 has 16 residues. The V end lost 5 bases, the J end lost 4 bases, and 19 bases lay between the germline ends. Looked up from germline, CDR1 is MDHEN and CDR2 is SYDVKM. The CDR3 here is CASSRPELEGADTQYF. CDR3 bases: TGTGCCAGCAGTCGGCCCGAGCTGGAGGGAGCAGATACGCAGTATTTT.

The chain employs TRBV5-4 and TRBJ2-3; a possible D gene is TRBD2 (5 bases). There are 15 residues in the CDR3. Germline values: CDR1 SGHNT, CDR2 YYREEE (reference sequence). The V and J ends lost 4 bases and 1 base respectively, with 13 bases between them. CDR3 nucleotides: TGTGCCAGCAGCCCCCCCGGGCGGGGCACAGATACGCAGTATTTT. Translated, it gives CASSPPGRGTDTQYF.

The CDR3 spells CAWSVLSGAGTQYF. As DNA, the CDR3 is TGTGCCTGGAGTGTACTTTCGGGAGCGGGGACCCAGTACTTC. V usage is TRBV30 and J usage is TRBJ2-5, with D possibly TRBD2 on 6 matching bases. This CDR3 contains 14 residues. Trimming stripped 0 bases from V and 7 bases from J, with 15 bases between. CDR1 GTSNPN and CDR2 SVGIG come from the germline V gene (reference sequence).

This clone occurred once. The V and J genes are TRBV6-6 and TRBJ2-7; 8 nucleotides align to TRBD1. With V trimmed by 2 bases and J by 5 bases, 11 bases remained unmatched. Germline V lookup: CDR1 MNHNY, CDR2 SVGAGI (reference sequence). The CDR3 is 16 residues long. Written as DNA, the CDR3 is TGTGCCAGCAGTTACGTTGCGGGACAGGTAAACCACGAGCAGTACTTC. It is translated as CASSYVAGQVNHEQYF.